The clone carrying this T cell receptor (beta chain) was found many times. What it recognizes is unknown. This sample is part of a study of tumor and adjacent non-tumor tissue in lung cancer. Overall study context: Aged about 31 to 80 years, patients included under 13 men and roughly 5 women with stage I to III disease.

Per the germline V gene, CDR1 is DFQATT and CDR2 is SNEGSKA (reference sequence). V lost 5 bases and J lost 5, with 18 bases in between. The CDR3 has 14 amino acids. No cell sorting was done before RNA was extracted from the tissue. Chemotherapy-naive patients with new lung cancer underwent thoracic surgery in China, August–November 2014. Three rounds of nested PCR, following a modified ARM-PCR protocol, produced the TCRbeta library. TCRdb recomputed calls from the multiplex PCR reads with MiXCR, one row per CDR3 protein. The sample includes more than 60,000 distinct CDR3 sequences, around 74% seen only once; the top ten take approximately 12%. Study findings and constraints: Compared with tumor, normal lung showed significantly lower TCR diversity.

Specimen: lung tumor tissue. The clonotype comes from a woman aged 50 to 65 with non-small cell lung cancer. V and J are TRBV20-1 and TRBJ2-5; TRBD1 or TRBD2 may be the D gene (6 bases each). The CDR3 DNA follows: TGCAGTGCTGGGGGGCCGGTACTCTGGGAGACCCAGTACTTC. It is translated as CSAGGPVLWETQYF.